This passage covers 25 T cell receptor beta chains from one sample sequenced in a study of beta chain features in type 1 diabetes. Their antigens are not known. The sequenced template was cDNA made from the entire isolated RNA. Method: immunoSEQ multiplex PCR; TCRdb's copy keeps in-frame clones and lacks some. This repertoire shows hundreds of thousands of clones, under 15% found once; its top ten account for 0.022%. Points from the study as a whole: Shortening of TCRB CDR3s, moderate but significant, appeared in all four CD4+ subsets of Type 1 diabetes patients.

Material: naive CD4+ T cells from blood. These receptors originate from a young man with type 1 diabetes.

The CDR3 nucleotides read TGTGCCTGGCAACCTCCCCGGGGGCGGAAAACCAAAGAGACCCAGTACTTC. Encoded protein: CAWQPPRGRKTKETQYF. The chain recombines TRBV30 with TRBJ2-5; D possibly uses TRBD1 or TRBD2 (6 bases each). Trimming removed 5 bases from V and 3 bases from J, with 25 bases in between. Looked up from germline, CDR1 is GTSNPN and CDR2 is SVGIG (reference sequence). CDR3 length equals 17 residues.

There are a few counts of this clone. One end of the junction does not line up with germline, which may come from a read error. This chain joins TRBV7-7 and TRBJ2-5; D perhaps matches TRBD1 (6 bases). Per the germline V gene, CDR1 is SSHAT and CDR2 is FNYEAQ (reference sequence). The CDR3 has 11 amino acids. CDR3 in DNA: TGTGCTAGCAGCGACAGGGAGACCCAGTACTTC. This gives the protein CASSDRETQYF.

This clone has only a few counts. V and J are TRBV5-4 and TRBJ2-7, with a possible D match to TRBD2 (5 bases). In germline, CDR1 is SGHNT, CDR2 YYREEE (reference sequence). This CDR3 has 13 amino acids. V was shortened by 4 bases and J by 3 bases, with 11 bases between the two germline ends. CDR3 amino acids: CASSMDGVYEQYF. In DNA form, the CDR3 reads TGTGCCAGCAGCATGGACGGGGTCTACGAGCAGTACTTC.

This clone came up a few times. The genes are TRBV29-1 and TRBJ1-1, with D possibly being TRBD1 (6 bases). Trimming shortened V by 2 bases and J by 8 bases, and 12 bases separated the two germline ends. The CDR3 sequence is 12 residues long. CDR1 and CDR2 from the germline V gene are SQVTM and ANQGSEA. CDR3 bases: TGCAGCGTTGAAAAGGTGGACAGAGAAGCTTTCTTT. Amino acid sequence: CSVEKVDREAFF.

V is TRBV2 and J is TRBJ1-6, with D possibly matching TRBD1 (6 bases). CDR1 SNHLY and CDR2 FYNNEI come from the germline V gene. CDR3 length: 14 residues. The V end was cut by 5 bases, the J end by 5 bases, with 10 bases between. Here the CDR3 reads CASSPGQNNSPLHF. The CDR3 DNA sequence: TGTGCCAGCAGTCCAGGACAGAATAATTCACCCCTCCACTTT.

This clone turned up a few times. V is TRBV10-3 and J is TRBJ1-5; 8 bases are shared with TRBD1. Looked up from germline, CDR1 is ENHRY and CDR2 is SYGVKD. Trimming took 6 bases from V and 2 from J; bases not matched to a gene: 6. This CDR3 comprises 15 residues. Here the CDR3 reads CAIRDRVDGNQPQHF. CDR3 sequence (DNA): TGTGCCATCAGGGACAGGGTTGATGGCAATCAGCCCCAGCATTTT.

CDR3: CAWSVLGTGGIGRNTEAFF. Here the CDR3 DNA reads TGTGCCTGGAGTGTACTGGGGACAGGGGGAATCGGAAGGAACACTGAAGCTTTCTTT. The chain couples TRBV30 to TRBJ1-1; the match to TRBD1 covers 11 bases. This CDR3 is built from 19 residues. The J segment lost 1 base and the V segment lost 0 bases, leaving 13 bases of the junction unmatched. Germline assignment: CDR1 GTSNPN and CDR2 SVGIG (reference sequence).

This clone was picked up a small number of times. The rearrangement links TRBV27 to TRBJ1-5, with D unresolved. The V end was cut by 0 bases, the J end by 3 bases, with 9 bases between. CDR1 is MNHEY, CDR2 SMNVEV, per germline (reference sequence). The CDR3 sequence is 15 residues long. Here the CDR3 DNA reads TGTGCCAGCAGTTTATCTCGGGCAAACAATCAGCCCCAGCATTTT. This gives the protein CASSLSRANNQPQHF.

This clone has just one count. CDR3 sequence: CASTSGFEETQYF. CDR3 bases: TGCGCCAGCACCTCGGGGTTTGAAGAGACCCAGTACTTC. The gene calls are TRBV5-1 and TRBJ2-5, with D possibly matching TRBD2 (5 bases). V lost 6 bases to trimming and J lost 3 bases, with 12 bases between them. From germline, CDR1 is SGHRS and CDR2 YFSETQ. CDR3 size: 13 residues. The whole variable domain, remainder taken from reference TRBV5-1 and TRBJ2-5, is KAGVTQTPRYLIKTRGQQVTLSCSPISGHRSVSWYQQTPGQGLQFLFEYFSETQRNKGNFPGRFSGRQFSNSRSEMNVSTLELGDSALYLCASTSGFEETQYFGPGTRLLVL.

This clone was counted a few times. V usage is TRBV10-2 and J usage is TRBJ2-1, with 11 positions matching TRBD2. The CDR3 has 15 residues. The germline V gene encodes CDR1 WSHSY and CDR2 SAAADI. The V and J ends lost 6 bases and 7 bases, in that order; junction bases with no gene match: 8. As DNA, the CDR3 is TGCGCCAGCAGGGCGACTAGCGGGGCCCCAAATGAGCAGTTCTTC. Amino acid sequence: CASRATSGAPNEQFF.

In its sample, this clone was seen a few times. This chain links TRBV6-5 with TRBJ2-5; 8 bases agree with TRBD1. The V and J ends lost 5 bases and 3 bases, in that order; junction bases with no gene match: 5. The CDR3 extends over 14 amino acids. Germline assignment: CDR1 MNHEY and CDR2 SVGAGI. CDR3 protein: CASSPQGVKETQYF. CDR3 nucleotides: TGTGCCAGCAGTCCACAGGGGGTGAAAGAGACCCAGTACTTC.

The CDR3 loop reads CASSRQGDTGELFF. As DNA, the CDR3 is TGTGCCAGCAGTAGACAGGGTGACACCGGGGAGCTGTTTTTT. This rearrangement joins TRBV6-4 to TRBJ2-2; 7 nucleotides align to TRBD1. Trimming cost V 5 bases and J 3 bases; bases outside gene matches: 3. CDR3 length equals 14 residues. CDR1 is MRHNA and CDR2 is SNTAGT in the germline V gene.

The chain carries TRBV19 and TRBJ2-4; D gene unclear. The germline gives CDR1 LNHDA, CDR2 SQIVND (reference sequence). V dropped 3 bases and J dropped 5 bases, with 8 bases sitting between them. The CDR3 loop spans 13 amino acids. This CDR3 is CASSMGRQNIQYF. The CDR3 bases are TGTGCCAGTAGTATGGGCAGGCAAAACATTCAGTACTTC.

This clone was detected a few times. J is TRBJ1-3 and V is TRBV6-5; D call uncertain. This CDR3 region has 14 residues. Germline loops: CDR1 MNHEY, CDR2 SVGAGI. V was cut by 7 bases and J by 2 bases, with 12 bases left in between. The DNA of the CDR3 is TGTGCCAGCACTCAGCAAGGTGCTGGAAACACCATATATTTT. Translating it yields CASTQQGAGNTIYF.

This clone was seen only a few times. This CDR3 is CASSVPTGANTEAFF. CDR3 nucleotide sequence: TGTGCCAGCAGCGTGCCGACTGGGGCGAACACTGAAGCTTTCTTT. The rearrangement links TRBV7-2 to TRBJ1-1; possibly TRBD1 for D (5 bases). Germline loops: CDR1 SGHTA, CDR2 FQGNSA. The CDR3 sequence is 15 residues long. Trimming removed 5 bases at V and 1 base at J, with 14 bases between.

The chain couples TRBV30 to TRBJ1-2, with TRBD1 identical over 7 bases. Looked up from germline, CDR1 is GTSNPN and CDR2 is SVGIG (reference sequence). The CDR3 has 13 amino acids. Trimming took 2 bases from V and 4 from J; bases not matched to a gene: 4. CDR3 sequence (DNA): TGTGCCTGGAGTTCGTGGGACAGCTATGGCTACACCTTC. Translated, it gives CAWSSWDSYGYTF.

This clone has only a few counts. This chain links TRBV7-9 with TRBJ1-3, with TRBD1 matching over 7 bases. This CDR3 contains 14 residues. In germline, CDR1 is SEHNR, CDR2 FQNEAQ (reference sequence). Losses at the gene ends were 4 bases for V and 4 bases for J; bases not matched to a gene: 4. CDR3 amino acids: CASSSRTGGNTIYF. The DNA for the CDR3 is TGTGCCAGCAGCTCTAGGACAGGCGGAAACACCATATATTTT.

The CDR3 DNA sequence: TGTGCCAGCAGCCCCCCCGGTTGGGGCACTGAAGCTTTCTTT. It encodes CASSPPGWGTEAFF. This chain links TRBV6-5 with TRBJ1-1; D call uncertain. CDR1 is MNHEY and CDR2 is SVGAGI in the germline V gene. CDR3 size: 14 residues. The germline V and J ends were trimmed by 6 bases and 4 bases, with 15 bases remaining between them.

A few counts support this clone. Within the sample, other DNA sequences also encode this same CDR3. The V and J genes are TRBV4-1 and TRBJ1-5; D ambiguous. There are 12 residues in the CDR3. The ends were cut back, 0 bases at V and 6 bases at J, with 3 bases in the middle. CDR1 is MGHRA, CDR2 YSYEKL, per germline. CDR3 DNA sequence: TGCGCCAGCAGCCAAGAGGGTCAGCCCCAGCATTTT. Translating it yields CASSQEGQPQHF.

This CDR3 reads CASSPLEGTNTEAFF. CDR3 DNA sequence: TGTGCCAGCAGCCCCCTGGAGGGCACGAACACTGAAGCTTTCTTT. The V gene is TRBV7-9, the J gene TRBJ1-1; D is unclear. This CDR3 is 15 amino acids long. Trimming shortened V by 5 bases and J by 1 base, and 14 bases separated the two germline ends. The V gene's germline CDR1 is SEHNR and CDR2 FQNEAQ (reference sequence).

This clone has only a few counts. This chain connects TRBV30 to TRBJ2-2; unclear D gene. The CDR3 runs to 15 residues. CDR1 and CDR2 from the germline V gene are GTSNPN and SVGIG (reference sequence). V gave up 0 bases and J gave up 4 bases, with 12 bases separating them. For the CDR3, the DNA is TGTGCCTGGAGTGTTTCACTCGGGCTCACCGGGGAGCTGTTTTTT. Translated, it gives CAWSVSLGLTGELFF.

This clone was observed a handful of times. The rearrangement joins TRBV30 to TRBJ1-4; 8 bases fit TRBD1. Looked up from germline, CDR1 is GTSNPN and CDR2 is SVGIG (reference sequence). Unmatched junction bases numbered 6, after V lost 0 bases and J lost 6 bases. CDR3 length: 15 residues. The CDR3 bases are TGTGCCTGGAGTGTAGGGCAGGGGGCGCATGAAAAACTGTTTTTT. It encodes CAWSVGQGAHEKLFF.

This chain uses TRBV2 with TRBJ2-1; 9 nucleotides match TRBD1. V trimming: 2 bases; J trimming: 5 bases; junction bases outside the gene matches: 7. The germline V gene has CDR1 SNHLY and CDR2 FYNNEI. The CDR3 is 16 amino acids. CDR3: CASSEQGTGNNNEQFF. CDR3 bases: TGTGCCAGCAGTGAACAGGGGACAGGGAATAACAATGAGCAGTTCTTC.

This clone appeared a few times. The genes are TRBV5-1 and TRBJ2-1, with 8 positions matching TRBD1. V dropped 4 bases and J dropped 8; count of bases not matched to a gene: 11. Germline assignment: CDR1 SGHRS and CDR2 YFSETQ. The CDR3 loop spans 15 amino acids. The CDR3 region is CASSLRPLDRDEQFF. As DNA, the CDR3 is TGCGCCAGCAGCCTCAGGCCGTTGGACAGGGATGAGCAGTTCTTC.

Only a few counts were recorded for this clone. The gene calls are TRBV10-3 and TRBJ1-1; maybe TRBD1 (5 bases). Trimming removed 3 bases at V and 9 bases at J, with 17 bases between. The CDR3 contains 14 residues. Looked up from germline, CDR1 is ENHRY and CDR2 is SYGVKD. The CDR3 bases are TGTGCCATCAGTGATCAGGGACGAACACTGAAAGCTTTCTTT. Translation gives CAISDQGRTLKAFF.